The 27 T cell receptor beta chains below were found in one sample sequenced in a study of cytomegalovirus exposure and HLA in healthy donors. PCR primers comprised 60 Vbeta and 13 Jbeta primers. This table comes from immunoSEQ multiplex PCR, and its TCRdb copy is limited to in-frame clones, with some not included. The table has 130,000 or so clones, 8% to 9.5% seen once. What was sequenced was PBMCs. The receptors here all came from a man aged 35 to 55 in good health and CMV-seronegative.

This clone has just a few counts. The V gene is TRBV19, the J gene TRBJ1-5, with a weak D call TRBD1 (6 bases). From germline, CDR1 is LNHDA and CDR2 SQIVND (reference sequence). The V end was cut by 4 bases, the J end by 4 bases, with 14 bases between. There are 15 residues in the CDR3. This CDR3 is CASSTPGAQNQPQHF. In nucleotides, the CDR3 is TGTGCCAGTAGTACACCAGGGGCCCAAAATCAGCCCCAGCATTTT.

This chain connects TRBV29-1 to TRBJ2-7; 9 nucleotides align to TRBD2. The germline V gene has CDR1 SQVTM and CDR2 ANQGSEA. With 4 bases clipped from V and 5 bases from J, the junction kept 9 bases outside the gene matches. The CDR3 extends over 14 amino acids. The CDR3 spells CSVGNAGGPNEQYF. In DNA form, the CDR3 reads TGCAGCGTTGGGAATGCGGGGGGGCCTAACGAGCAGTACTTC.

The V call is TRBV7-6, the J call TRBJ2-1; D is undetermined. There are 13 residues in the CDR3. Looked up from germline, CDR1 is SGHVS and CDR2 is FNYEAQ. V was trimmed by 5 bases and J by 1 base, leaving 6 bases between them. CDR3 sequence (DNA): TGTGCCAGCAGCGTCTTTTCCTACAATGAGCAGTTCTTC. It is translated as CASSVFSYNEQFF.

This clone was recorded a few times. This chain joins TRBV7-2 and TRBJ2-2; possible D gene TRBD2, 6 bases. The CDR3 is 14 amino acids. V was cut by 2 bases and J by 7 bases, with 11 bases left in between. Germline CDR1 SGHTA, CDR2 FQGNSA. CDR3 in amino acids: CASSLRGLDGELFF. In DNA, the CDR3 is TGTGCCAGCAGCTTAAGGGGACTGGACGGGGAGCTGTTTTTT.

The sample holds a few counts of this clone. This chain links TRBV28 with TRBJ1-6; 11 nucleotides match TRBD1. This CDR3 comprises 16 residues. The germline CDR1 and CDR2 sequences are MDHEN and SYDVKM. The trim removed 3 bases at V and 9 bases at J, leaving 7 bases unmatched. The CDR3 DNA sequence: TGTGCCAGCAGTTTGTTGCCGGGACAGGGGGGTTCACCCCTCCACTTT. It codes for CASSLLPGQGGSPLHF.

This clone occurred a few times. The genes are TRBV18 and TRBJ2-7; D unresolved. CDR3 length: 13 amino acids. V was pared by 1 base and J by 3 bases, with 7 bases between. Looked up from germline, CDR1 is KGHSH and CDR2 is LQKENI. In DNA, the CDR3 is TGTGCCAGCTCACCACGAAACAGCTACGAGCAGTACTTC. Translated, it gives CASSPRNSYEQYF.

Only a few counts were recorded for this clone. The chain uses TRBV7-2 and TRBJ2-7; 9 bases agree with TRBD1. The J segment lost 2 bases and the V segment lost 3 bases, leaving 14 bases of the junction unmatched. This CDR3 has 18 amino acids. CDR1 SGHTA and CDR2 FQGNSA come from the germline V gene. CDR3 bases: TGTGCCAGCAGCTTGGGGGGACAGGGCAAAACTACTACCTACGAGCAGTACTTC. Amino acid sequence: CASSLGGQGKTTTYEQYF. The whole variable domain, filled in from reference TRBV7-2 and TRBJ2-7, reads GAGVSQSPSNKVTEKGKDVELRCDPISGHTALYWYRQSLGQGLEFLIYFQGNSAPDKSGLPSDRFSAERTGGSVSTLTIQRTQQEDSAVYLCASSLGGQGKTTTYEQYFGPGTRLTVT.

The genes are TRBV10-3 and TRBJ1-3, with TRBD1 as a possible D gene (5 bases). CDR3 size: 17 residues. The V end was cut by 5 bases, the J end by 0 bases, with 17 bases between. Per the germline V gene, CDR1 is ENHRY and CDR2 is SYGVKD. CDR3 region: CAISPGGDFSSGNTIYF. In DNA, the CDR3 is TGTGCCATCAGTCCGGGGGGGGACTTTAGCTCTGGAAACACCATATATTTT.

The chain links TRBV5-6 to TRBJ1-5; TRBD1 matches 9 bases. The CDR3 has 14 amino acids. Germline loops: CDR1 SGHDT, CDR2 YYEEEE. V lost 9 bases to trimming and J lost 9 bases; unmatched junction nucleotides: 13. CDR3 DNA sequence: TGTGCCAACCCGGACAGGGGAGACTTACCGCCCCAGCATTTT. It codes for CANPDRGDLPPQHF.

This clone turned up a few times. The genes are TRBV4-1 and TRBJ2-5; 9 nucleotides align to TRBD2. The CDR3 is 15 residues long. The V and J ends lost 4 bases and 5 bases, in that order; junction bases with no gene match: 8. CDR1 is MGHRA, CDR2 YSYEKL, per germline. CDR3: CASSLGAGGRETQYF. CDR3 nucleotide sequence: TGCGCCAGCAGCCTGGGTGCGGGGGGGCGGGAGACCCAGTACTTC.

This chain connects TRBV5-1 to TRBJ1-1, with a possible D match to TRBD1 (5 bases). CDR1 is SGHRS, CDR2 YFSETQ, per germline. CDR3 size: 15 residues. The germline V and J ends were trimmed by 2 bases and 2 bases, with 13 bases remaining between them. The CDR3 bases are TGCGCCAGCAGCTTAGGGGTCTCAACAAACACTGAAGCTTTCTTT. Its protein is CASSLGVSTNTEAFF.

This clone has a handful of counts. The CDR3, as DNA: TGTGCCAGCAGCTCCTTCAGGGGCTACGAGCAGTACTTC. As protein: CASSSFRGYEQYF. The rearrangement uses TRBV7-2 and TRBJ2-7; possibly TRBD1 for D (6 bases). Trimming left V 4 bases short and J 3 bases short, with 10 bases between. Germline lookup yields CDR1 SGHTA and CDR2 FQGNSA. The CDR3 is made up of 13 amino acids.

This clone was counted between two and nine times. The chain joins TRBV11-3 to TRBJ2-1, with 10 bases aligning to TRBD1. The CDR3 consists of 17 residues. CDR1 and CDR2 from the germline V gene are SGHNT and YENEEA. Losses at the gene ends were 1 base for V and 5 bases for J; bases not matched to a gene: 8. This CDR3 is CASSLALRDRGNNEQFF. The CDR3 DNA reads as TGTGCCAGCAGCTTAGCGCTCAGGGACAGGGGCAACAATGAGCAGTTCTTC.

To note about this clone: The CDR3 does not end in the conserved phenylalanine or tryptophan, so this is likely a read error. The gene calls are TRBV19 and TRBJ1-1; D unresolved. This CDR3 spans 13 amino acids. Trimming took off 3 bases at V and 4 bases at J, with 9 bases between the two ends. Looked up from germline, CDR1 is LNHDA and CDR2 is SQIVND (reference sequence). The CDR3 protein is CASSIWEGTEAFV. In DNA, the CDR3 is TGTGCCAGTAGTATCTGGGAGGGCACTGAAGCTTTCGTT.

This clone was counted a few times. The chain is built from TRBV11-2 and TRBJ2-5, with a weak D call TRBD1 (6 bases). The V end was cut by 3 bases, the J end by 0 bases, with 11 bases between. CDR3 size: 15 residues. In germline, CDR1 is SGHAT, CDR2 FQNNGV. The CDR3: CASSFWGQYQETQYF. The CDR3 DNA sequence: TGTGCCAGCAGCTTTTGGGGGCAGTACCAAGAGACCCAGTACTTC.

Concerning this clone itself: Other DNA sequences in this specimen translate into the identical CDR3. This rearrangement joins TRBV6-1 to TRBJ2-1; D gene unclear. This CDR3 region has 15 residues. V lost 6 bases to trimming and J lost 3 bases, with 15 bases between them. Per the germline V gene, CDR1 is MNHNS and CDR2 is SASEGT. CDR3 DNA: TGTGCCAGCAGCCCAGGCAGGTACCTCTACAATGAGCAGTTCTTC. Protein: CASSPGRYLYNEQFF.

The chain has TRBV27 and TRBJ1-5; weak D call: TRBD1 (6 bases). V lost 2 bases to trimming and J lost 7 bases, with 6 bases between them. Germline V gene lookup returns CDR1 MNHEY and CDR2 SMNVEV (reference sequence). This CDR3 is 12 amino acids long. CDR3 sequence (DNA): TGTGCCAGCAGTTTAAGGGGGCAGCCCCAGCATTTT. It specifies CASSLRGQPQHF.

There are a few counts of this clone. The chain uses TRBV29-1 and TRBJ1-1, with 11 positions matching TRBD1. This CDR3 has 15 amino acids. J gave up 0 bases and V 6 bases, and 6 bases lay outside the gene matches. Germline V gene sequence: CDR1 SQVTM, CDR2 ANQGSEA. DNA of the CDR3: TGCAGCGTGGCCGGGACAGGGGGAGTGAACACTGAAGCTTTCTTT. Translated: CSVAGTGGVNTEAFF.

V is TRBV7-2 and J is TRBJ2-1; no reliable D call. This CDR3 has 15 amino acids. V lost 1 base and J lost 13, with 20 bases in between. Germline V CDR1 and CDR2: SGHTA, FQGNSA. CDR3 DNA: TGTGCCAGCAGCTTAGTAATAGGTGACGCAGGCCAACAGTTCTTC. Protein sequence: CASSLVIGDAGQQFF.

The sample holds a few counts of this clone. The chain links TRBV6-1 to TRBJ1-5; D perhaps matches TRBD1 (5 bases). CDR1 is MNHNS and CDR2 is SASEGT in the germline V gene. The length of the CDR3 is 15 residues. Trimming removed 2 bases from V and 9 bases from J, with 17 bases in between. CDR3 sequence: CASSESVIGARPQHF. CDR3 bases: TGTGCCAGCAGTGAATCTGTCATTGGGGCCCGGCCCCAGCATTTT.

This clone was seen a handful of times. V usage is TRBV2 and J usage is TRBJ2-7; TRBD2 matches at 7 bases. The CDR3 has 13 residues. After removal of 6 bases from V and 4 bases from J, the junction contained 6 bases not matched to a gene. The V gene's germline CDR1 is SNHLY and CDR2 FYNNEI. The CDR3 region is CASRGGADYEQYF. DNA for the CDR3: TGTGCCAGCAGGGGAGGGGCAGATTACGAGCAGTACTTC.

The chain joins TRBV30 to TRBJ2-1, with TRBD1 as a possible D gene (6 bases). The CDR3 extends over 15 amino acids. Germline V gives CDR1 GTSNPN, CDR2 SVGIG (reference sequence). The germline V and J ends were trimmed by 3 bases and 1 base, with 13 bases remaining between them. CDR3: CAWSRKGESYNEQFF. Written as DNA, the CDR3 is TGTGCCTGGAGCAGAAAGGGGGAATCCTACAATGAGCAGTTCTTC.

The table lists this clone with a few counts. The DNA of the CDR3 is TGTGCCAGCAGCTTAAGACACAGCCGCACAGATACGCAGTATTTT. Translating gives CASSLRHSRTDTQYF. V and J are TRBV7-3 and TRBJ2-3; D unclear. Trimming removed 1 base from V and 1 base from J, with 9 bases in between. CDR1 SGHTA and CDR2 FQGTGA come from the germline V gene. CDR3 length: 15 residues. The full variable domain, rest sourced from reference TRBV7-3 and TRBJ2-3, is GAGVSQTPSNKVTEKGKYVELRCDPISGHTALYWYRQSLGQGPEFLIYFQGTGAADDSGLPNDRFFAVRPEGSVSTLKIQRTERGDSAVYLCASSLRHSRTDTQYFGPGTRLTVL.

The table lists this clone with a few counts. The chain joins TRBV4-3 to TRBJ2-2; 9 bases are shared with TRBD2. J gave up 3 bases and V 6 bases, and 8 bases lay outside the gene matches. In germline, CDR1 is LGHNA, CDR2 YSLEER. The CDR3 has 16 amino acids. The CDR3 here is CASSGGAGGYTGELFF. In DNA, the CDR3 is TGCGCCAGCAGTGGGGGAGCGGGGGGTTACACCGGGGAGCTGTTTTTT.

In its sample, this clone was seen once. V gene TRBV5-1 combines with J gene TRBJ2-5; 9 nucleotides line up with TRBD1. Near its end, the DNA agrees better with TRBJ2-7, so the J call may be wrong. This CDR3 is 14 amino acids long. In germline, CDR1 is SGHRS, CDR2 YFSETQ. The CDR3 DNA sequence: TGCGCCAGCAAGGGACAGGGCGATTTTTACGAGCAGTACTTC. Translating gives CASKGQGDFYEQYF.

This rearrangement joins TRBV5-1 to TRBJ2-3; 7 nucleotides match TRBD1. Per the germline V gene, CDR1 is SGHRS and CDR2 is YFSETQ. The CDR3 loop spans 15 amino acids. J was trimmed by 1 base and V by 2 bases; bases with no gene match: 4. CDR3 nucleotide sequence: TGCGCCAGCAGCTTTTCTCAGGGGGGCACAGATACGCAGTATTTT. This codes for CASSFSQGGTDTQYF.

This clone came up a few times. The V gene is TRBV4-1, the J gene TRBJ2-7; 8 positions match TRBD1. Germline V gives CDR1 MGHRA, CDR2 YSYEKL. V gave up 1 base and J gave up 4 bases; unmatched junction bases: 6. This CDR3 has 15 residues. In DNA form, the CDR3 reads TGCGCCAGCAGCCAAGGTCCAGGGGGCTTGTACGAGCAGTACTTC. It yields the protein CASSQGPGGLYEQYF.